This T cell receptor (beta chain) was sequenced during a study of cytomegalovirus exposure and HLA in healthy donors (dated by TCRdb to the late 2010s). General notes on the study: According to an earlier analysis of 587 of the donors, some 170 million T cells yielded over 90 million unique TCR beta sequences and 276 Gb of sequence data. Approximately 310 gigabases of sequencing data and 70 million to 100 million unique TCR sequences were included in an early release covering several hundred HLA-typed donors. Among the roughly 400 genotyped donors, under 90% belonged to the genetic ancestry cluster associated with self-reported Caucasian donors. The study aimed to test whether signatures of past pathogen exposure could be identified by cataloging public T cell receptors. Using immunosequencing, the study profiled T cell repertoires from 550 to 750 subjects and related those repertoires to cytomegalovirus serostatus. A separate validation cohort of roughly 130 different subjects was used in addition to the 666-subject first cohort. High-throughput TCR immunosequencing, statistical association of individual TCRs with disease status, and machine learning were combined to predict cytomegalovirus infection status. A later analysis re-examined previously published TCR beta repertoires from roughly 650 donors and added high-resolution HLA genotyping to investigate patterns of TCR occurrence. Rather than drawing on any new phenotypic data, the later analysis identified candidate immune exposures from TCR beta sequences and the way those sequences occurred across donors. An earlier analysis of nearly 600 of the donors applied high-throughput TCR beta sequencing to assess whether each TCR beta V gene segment acted as functional or pseudogenic. Donor age, sex, ethnicity and CMV serostatus were compiled together with the repertoire data. A later genetic analysis took genome-wide SNP genotypes for about 55% of the 666 donors and used that subset as a discovery cohort. Every repertoire in the discovery cohort had been generated on one and the same sequencing platform. Both class I and class II loci were covered by HLA typing, at four-digit resolution. The number of donors typed differed by locus, with about 629-630 for A, B, C, DRB1 and DQB1, roughly 520 for DQA1, approximately 580 for DPA1, and 450 to 480 for DPB1. Roughly 5 DR-DQ haplotypes were handled as single units for association and clustering because linkage in the cohort was strong. Among about 410 genotyped donors of the cohort, an average of about 240,000 unique TCR beta nucleotide sequences was sequenced per donor, of which 15% to 20% were non-productive.

With regard to this clone: The clone's antigen remains unknown. No base qualities exist here, and no much larger clone lies one base off it.

The CDR3 numbers 16 residues from cysteine through phenylalanine. Only CDR3 DNA is held: 48 bases, read in frame from base 1. Looking up the germline V gene yields CDR1 SGHTA and CDR2 FQGNSA. Relative to germline, V is missing 4 bases and J is missing 2 bases, with 9 bases of the junction outside any gene match. On the study overall, not on this receptor specifically: Presence/absence analyses assumed roughly uniform sequencing depth across donors, an assumption that may not hold. While some public TCRs were present in many individuals, most TCR sequences turned up only very rarely across donors. The authors suggested that the approach could potentially be generalized to other disease states and immunological phenotypes. An earlier analysis of 587 of the donors showed that most TCR beta V segments appeared in productive rearrangements either about 90% or about 30% of the time, which broadly matched IMGT annotations. The cohort was sequenced for TCR beta chains only, and without alpha or paired-chain data the features that could be detected were limited. Several of the top co-occurrence clusters appeared to be linked to parvovirus B19, influenza, CMV and Epstein-Barr virus, according to a later analysis. Linkage disequilibrium might explain the correlated functional status among segregating V segments, but an unknown experimental factor could not be ruled out. Most CMV-associated TCR beta chains appeared to be HLA-restricted in a later analysis, and the HLA associations seemed to be driven largely by CMV exposure. Because some donors lacked HLA typing at each locus, the association tests relied only on the typed subset. The earlier analysis of approximately 540 of the donors excluded around 17 rarely observed V segments, including chromosome 9 orphons, because counts were too low. The classifier was reported to diagnose cytomegalovirus status with high specificity and sensitivity in both the original and validation cohorts. The 87-base-pair reads could not distinguish some IMGT-functional V segments, including TRBV6-2 and TRBV6-3, so those segments were excluded. Three of the identified cytomegalovirus-associated TCR beta chains were confirmed in vitro to be specific for cytomegalovirus antigens. When HLA alleles, especially DR and DQ, strongly co-occurred, TCR associations were difficult to assign to individual alleles. In a later analysis, the rate of TCR association differed among HLA loci, with DRB1 alleles having the most associated TCRs and HLA-C alleles having the fewest. A cluster of highly shared sequence variants was judged likely to be a technical artifact of the sequencing pipeline. In a later analysis, HLA-associated TCR beta chains were found to be more clonally expanded and to have lower generation probabilities than equally common non-associated chains. CMV serostatus was the only immune exposure information available for the cohort. A further reported finding was that TCR beta sequences accurately predicted the HLA-A and HLA-B alleles for most subjects in the first cohort. The study gave a list of 150 to 200 TCR beta chains associated with cytomegalovirus. According to a later genetic analysis, donors in an Asian-associated ancestry cluster had fewer N-insertions in productive TCRs than the roughly 670-donor mean. V-gene and J-gene trimming of TCR beta chains was associated with a missense DCLRE1C variant in a later genetic analysis, and the association was replicated in an independent cohort. A later analysis associated about 18,000 TCR beta sequences with specific HLA alleles at a false discovery rate of 0.05.

In total, 600 or so healthy bone marrow donors made up the cohort. At the time of sampling, every cohort member was nominally healthy, though immune exposures that went unrecorded were likely present. CMV serostatus was recorded as positive for 289 and negative for about half of the 666 cohort members, whereas no CMV serostatus was recorded for the donor in question. Every donor gave a peripheral blood sample, and the peripheral blood mononuclear cells from that sample were used for TCR beta sequencing. The Qiagen DNeasy Blood Extraction Kit was used to extract genomic DNA from the blood cell samples. Preparation of the library involved the immunoSEQ multiplex PCR assay. The multiplex PCR relied on a mix of 60 forward primers for TCR Vbeta segments and 13 reverse primers for TCR Jbeta segments. The CDR3 region of rearranged TCR beta genes was amplified from genomic DNA by a multiplex PCR assay. On the Illumina HiSeq System, the amplified TCR beta libraries were sequenced as 87-base-pair reads. The paper's data handling went like this. In a later analysis, some 80 million unique TCR beta chains were counted across the 500 to 850 repertoires, and approximately 11 million of these chains were shared by at least two donors. To remove PCR and sequencing errors, raw reads were error-corrected and collapsed into unique sequences using a nearest-neighbor algorithm that merged closely related sequences. V, D and J gene segments were assigned by aligning CDR3 sequences to IMGT reference sequences. For a sequence to be retained, at least a six-nucleotide match to both a V gene segment and a J gene segment was required. Rearrangements were classified as productive when the CDR3 lacked stop codons and remained in frame with V and J, and all other rearrangements were classified as non-productive. CDR3 was defined by IMGT convention, running from the second conserved V-encoded cysteine to the conserved J-encoded phenylalanine. The earlier analysis of 500 to 650 of the donors excluded any sequence lacking an unambiguous match to a single V gene segment. An earlier analysis of several hundred of the donors classified V segments as functional when productive rearrangements were above 56.7% and as segregating when the standard deviation between donors was above 5%. To diagnose cytomegalovirus status from the catalog of TCR beta chain sequences, a statistical classification framework was built. V and J gene assignment, in a later analysis, came from comparing TCR nucleotide sequences with IMGT/GENE-DB human TR gene sequences. The TCRdist pipeline was used in a later analysis to assign CDR3 sequences and most-parsimonious VDJ recombination scenarios. In a later analysis, each TCR beta chain was defined by its CDR3 amino acid sequence together with its V-gene family, and reads lacking a unique V-gene family were excluded. In a later analysis, 450 to 600 highly shared, low-generation-probability nucleotide sequences were removed to address suspected cross-contamination and a sequencing artifact. In a later analysis, a clonal expansion index was calculated for each public chain from normalized within-repertoire ranks of inferred template counts. Generation probabilities in a later analysis came from a VDJ recombination model fitted to out-of-frame rearrangements, and those results were checked against IGoR. In a later analysis, hypergeometric tests were used to score TCR-TCR, TCR-HLA and TCR-CMV co-occurrence, with a repertoire-size bias correction applied to TCR pairs. To estimate false discovery rates, a later analysis permuted the HLA or CMV assignments 20 times. In a later analysis, co-occurring TCRs were grouped using DBSCAN, with TCRdist sequence similarity added in when clustering inside HLA-allele-positive subsets. Co-occurrence clustering excluded repertoires with fewer than 30,000 or more than 120,000 public chains, plus five with anomalous nucleotide sharing. Drawn from immuneACCESS, this table holds only the in-frame rearrangements with V and J called that TCRdb kept. Clones are partly lost; checked studies trace under half to an unresolved V gene and leave the rest unexplained. The DNA was the basis for D and trimming; V, J and clone size are from that table. A total of 100,000 or so clones appear in this sample, 74% of them only once. More than 2% of the sample belongs to the ten largest clones.

The chain links TRBV7-2 with TRBJ2-3; a stretch of 7 junction bases matches TRBD2. The sequence was collected from a human donor in good health. Sequencing was performed on PBMCs. The DNA reads as follows: TGTGCCAGCAGCTCCCCGGGGCTAGCGGTCACAGATACGCAGTATTTT. This sequence encodes CASSSPGLAVTDTQYF.